A few counts support the clone carrying this T cell receptor beta chain. CDR1 and CDR2 from the germline V gene are LGHNA and YSLEER. The V end was cut by 4 bases, the J end by 5 bases, with 20 bases between. CDR3 length: 16 residues. This specimen belongs to a study of blood T cells in healthy people across ages. Alongside a J-beta primer mix, a sample-barcoded 5' primer served in a second PCR lasting roughly 7 to 12 cycles. Each CDR3 protein is one row after TCRdb ran MiXCR on the 5' RACE reads. Found here are approximately 800,000 distinct CDR3 sequences, roughly three fifths of them singletons; the top ten hold more than 25%.

The chain employs TRBV4-3 and TRBJ1-2; tentatively, D is TRBD1 (6 bases). The sequence came from a man between 40 and 49 years old in good health. Input material: blood. In nucleotides, the CDR3 is TGCGCCAGCAGCCCGGGAAGGGGGGCGGGTGCGTATGGCTACACCTTC. This sequence encodes CASSPGRGAGAYGYTF.